This passage covers 14 T cell receptor beta chains from one sample sequenced in a study of cytomegalovirus exposure and HLA in healthy donors. The PCR employed 60 Vbeta primers together with 13 Jbeta primers. TCRdb's table, derived via immunoSEQ multiplex PCR, lists solely in-frame clones and lacks some. The sample totals about 140,000 clones; its top ten clones hold 0.9% to 1%. The source material was PBMCs. The receptors were gathered from a male donor in good health and CMV-seronegative.

This chain connects TRBV28 to TRBJ1-3; D gene ambiguous. V shed 5 bases and J shed 6 bases, with 8 bases lying between them. Germline V lookup: CDR1 MDHEN, CDR2 SYDVKM. This CDR3 region has 12 residues. The CDR3 DNA follows: TGTGCCAGCAGTACAGTGGAAAACACCATATATTTT. Protein sequence: CASSTVENTIYF.

The V gene is TRBV18, the J gene TRBJ2-2; 12 bases line up with TRBD2. The CDR3 length is 16 residues. The junction had 4 bases not matched to a gene; V was cut back by 2 bases and J by 6 bases. Germline V gives CDR1 KGHSH, CDR2 LQKENI. CDR3 loop: CASSPGGLAGAGELFF. Here the CDR3 DNA reads TGTGCCAGCTCACCAGGGGGACTAGCGGGTGCCGGGGAGCTGTTTTTT.

V is TRBV28 and J is TRBJ2-7; 7 bases line up with TRBD1. Unmatched junction bases numbered 9, after V lost 4 bases and J lost 3 bases. The CDR3 consists of 15 residues. Per the germline V gene, CDR1 is MDHEN and CDR2 is SYDVKM. This CDR3 reads CASSSAGQAHYEQYF. In DNA, the CDR3 is TGTGCCAGCAGTTCCGCCGGACAGGCCCACTACGAGCAGTACTTC. Full variable domain (outside the CDR3, taken from reference TRBV28 and TRBJ2-7): DVKVTQSSRYLVKRTGEKVFLECVQDMDHENMFWYRQDPGLGLRLIYFSYDVKMKEKGDIPEGYSVSREKKERFSLILESASTNQTSMYLCASSSAGQAHYEQYFGPGTRLTVT.

The V call is TRBV4-2, the J call TRBJ2-5; TRBD2 is a possible D gene (5 bases). Germline V CDR1 and CDR2: LGHNA, YNFKEQ. With 0 bases removed from V and 2 bases from J, the gap between germline ends came to 16 bases. The CDR3 runs to 17 residues. In DNA, the CDR3 is TGTGCCAGCAGCCAAGAGGTTCCGGGATTTACTCAAGAGACCCAGTACTTC. Amino acid sequence: CASSQEVPGFTQETQYF.

J is TRBJ2-7 and V is TRBV2, with D possibly matching TRBD1 (5 bases). The CDR3 spans 19 residues. V gave up 6 bases and J gave up 0 bases, with 27 bases separating them. Germline CDR1 SNHLY, CDR2 FYNNEI. CDR3 loop: CASRFLGQGLALSSYEQYF. In nucleotides, the CDR3 is TGTGCCAGCAGATTTCTGGGGCAGGGTCTCGCCTTAAGCTCCTACGAGCAGTACTTC.

This sequence joins TRBV11-2 and TRBJ2-3, with 10 nucleotides matching TRBD2. The germline V gene encodes CDR1 SGHAT and CDR2 FQNNGV. V was pared by 4 bases and J by 2 bases, with 3 bases of the junction left unmatched. The CDR3 extends over 15 amino acids. This chain's CDR3 is CASSWTSGSTDTQYF. The CDR3 DNA is TGTGCCAGCAGCTGGACTAGCGGCTCCACAGATACGCAGTATTTT.

The V call is TRBV5-1, the J call TRBJ1-2; TRBD1 is a possible D gene (5 bases). This CDR3 region has 17 residues. Germline CDR1 is SGHRS and CDR2 is YFSETQ. V was clipped by 1 base and J by 1 base, with 17 bases between them. The CDR3 loop is CASSLLSRQISNYGYTF. The CDR3 nucleotides are TGCGCCAGCAGCTTGCTCAGTAGACAGATTAGTAACTATGGCTACACCTTC.

J is TRBJ2-7 and V is TRBV30, with 9 nucleotides matching TRBD1. V gave up 4 bases and J gave up 0 bases; unmatched junction bases: 1. This CDR3 has 13 residues. Germline V gene sequence: CDR1 GTSNPN, CDR2 SVGIG (reference sequence). In DNA, the CDR3 is TGTGCCTGGATGACAGGGGGCTCCTACGAGCAGTACTTC. It is translated as CAWMTGGSYEQYF.

The chain joins TRBV18 to TRBJ1-2, with D possibly being TRBD1 (6 bases). The ends were cut back, 2 bases at V and 6 bases at J, with 10 bases in the middle. The CDR3 extends over 13 amino acids. In germline, CDR1 is KGHSH, CDR2 LQKENI. This CDR3 reads CASSPLGDNGYTF. The CDR3 coding sequence is TGTGCCAGCTCACCATTGGGGGACAATGGCTACACCTTC.

CDR3 in amino acids: CASGGRDYGNTIYF. CDR3 DNA: TGTGCCAGCGGGGGCCGAGACTATGGAAACACCATATATTTT. J is TRBJ1-3 and V is TRBV9; possibly TRBD1 for D (6 bases). In germline, CDR1 is SGDLS, CDR2 YYNGEE. This CDR3 contains 14 residues. V lost 7 bases to trimming and J lost 3 bases, with 14 bases between them.

V gene TRBV5-1 combines with J gene TRBJ2-1; 8 positions agree with TRBD2. V lost 6 bases, J lost 4 bases, and 6 bases stayed unmatched. This CDR3 region has 14 residues. Germline CDR1 SGHRS, CDR2 YFSETQ. In DNA form, the CDR3 reads TGCGCCAGCACGGCGGGGGGCTTATACAATGAGCAGTTCTTC. Protein: CASTAGGLYNEQFF. The full variable domain, completed using reference TRBV5-1 and TRBJ2-1, is KAGVTQTPRYLIKTRGQQVTLSCSPISGHRSVSWYQQTPGQGLQFLFEYFSETQRNKGNFPGRFSGRQFSNSRSEMNVSTLELGDSALYLCASTAGGLYNEQFFGPGTRLTVL.

V gene TRBV6-5 combines with J gene TRBJ1-3, with TRBD1 matching 7 bases. V shed 6 bases, J shed 8 bases, and the junction held 1 base outside the gene matches. The CDR3 is 11 residues long. Germline V gives CDR1 MNHEY, CDR2 SVGAGI. In DNA form, the CDR3 reads TGTGCCAGCAGCCAGGGGGACACCATATATTTT. It translates to CASSQGDTIYF.

The chain's CDR3 is CASSRDAQGNTQYF. CDR3 nucleotide sequence: TGCGCCAGCAGCCGAGACGCACAGGGAAATACGCAGTATTTT. V usage is TRBV4-3 and J usage is TRBJ2-3, with D maybe TRBD1 (6 bases). This CDR3 comprises 14 residues. Per germline, CDR1 LGHNA and CDR2 YSLEER. V was pared by 4 bases and J by 7 bases, with 15 bases between.

This chain's CDR3 is CASSFGDRVSEQYF. The CDR3 DNA follows: TGTGCCAGCAGTTTCGGGGACAGGGTTTCCGAGCAGTACTTC. J is TRBJ2-7 and V is TRBV27; the match to TRBD1 covers 9 bases. The V and J ends lost 3 bases and 6 bases, in that order; junction bases with no gene match: 6. Germline V lookup: CDR1 MNHEY, CDR2 SMNVEV (reference sequence). This CDR3 comprises 14 residues.